Below are 21 T cell receptor beta chains sequenced from a single sample in a study of T cell repertoires in cytomegalovirus infection. TCRdb re-derived calls from the reads in MiXCR, one entry per CDR3 protein. The sample shows roughly 250,000 distinct CDR3 sequences, about 12% of them seen only once. The sequencing input was PBMCs. The receptors were gathered from a human donor in good health (CMV status not recorded). Some clones in this sample may be carry-over from other donors' samples.

This chain uses TRBV28 with TRBJ1-4; a weak D match, TRBD1 (5 bases). Germline V gene data show CDR1 as MDHEN and CDR2 as SYDVKM. This CDR3 comprises 16 residues. Trimming took off 4 bases at V and 0 bases at J, with 12 bases between the two ends. The CDR3 is CASSSRDVSTNEKLFF. The CDR3 bases are TGTGCCAGCAGTTCTCGGGACGTATCAACTAATGAAAAACTGTTTTTT.

The CDR3 coding sequence is TGTGCCACCCTCGAGGGTGACACAGATACGCAGTATTTT. Its protein product is CATLEGDTDTQYF. The chain is built from TRBV28 and TRBJ2-3; tentatively, D is TRBD2 (5 bases). CDR1 and CDR2 from the germline V gene are MDHEN and SYDVKM. V lost 10 bases and J 2 bases, leaving 13 bases between the germline ends. The CDR3 is 13 residues long.

This clonotype was observed a handful of times. The chain has TRBV5-4 and TRBJ2-2; 12 bases align to TRBD2. The germline CDR1 and CDR2 sequences are SGHNT and YYREEE (reference sequence). Trimming took 2 bases from V and 7 from J; bases not matched to a gene: 3. The CDR3 has 15 residues. The CDR3 DNA reads TGTGCCAGCAGCTTACTAGCGGGAGGAAGCGGGGAGCTGTTTTTT. Its protein is CASSLLAGGSGELFF.

This clonotype came up many times. The gene calls are TRBV24-1 and TRBJ2-5, with 11 bases aligning to TRBD1. The CDR3 runs to 15 residues. Losses at the gene ends were 4 bases for V and 5 bases for J; bases not matched to a gene: 5. Germline assignment: CDR1 KGHDR and CDR2 SFDVKD. The CDR3 region is CATSEPDRGLETQYF. CDR3 bases: TGTGCCACCAGTGAGCCGGACAGGGGGCTGGAGACCCAGTACTTC.

This clonotype was seen at least ten times. The gene calls are TRBV7-2 and TRBJ2-3; D may be TRBD2 (5 bases). Germline CDR1 and CDR2: SGHTA and FQGNSA. With 5 bases removed from V and 1 base from J, the gap between germline ends came to 7 bases. The CDR3 has 13 amino acids. CDR3 region: CASSRTGTDTQYF. CDR3 nucleotides: TGTGCCAGCAGCCGGACTGGCACAGATACGCAGTATTTT.

Many counts were recorded for this clonotype. The V and J genes are TRBV6-1 and TRBJ2-7; D unclear. This CDR3 has 15 amino acids. Germline CDR1 and CDR2: MNHNS and SASEGT. Trimming removed 5 bases from V and 3 bases from J, with 17 bases in between. The DNA for the CDR3 is TGTGCCAGCAGTTTAACCGGACCTTGGGACTACGAGCAGTACTTC. Protein product: CASSLTGPWDYEQYF.

The chain recombines TRBV19 with TRBJ2-5; 12 bases are shared with TRBD1. Germline CDR1 and CDR2: LNHDA and SQIVND (reference sequence). The CDR3 covers 15 residues. J was trimmed by 7 bases and V by 5 bases; bases with no gene match: 8. The CDR3, as DNA: TGTGCCAGTAGTGTGGGACAGGGGGCAGCGGCGACCCAGTACTTC. Translated: CASSVGQGAAATQYF.

This clonotype has a count of ten or more. The gene calls are TRBV28 and TRBJ2-3, with D tentatively TRBD1 (5 bases). V was clipped by 5 bases and J by 0 bases, with 12 bases between them. CDR3 length equals 15 residues. Germline V gene sequence: CDR1 MDHEN, CDR2 SYDVKM. In DNA form, the CDR3 reads TGTGCCAGCAGTAAGGACATCCCGAGCACAGATACGCAGTATTTT. It yields the protein CASSKDIPSTDTQYF.

V gene TRBV19 combines with J gene TRBJ1-1; D unresolved. V lost 5 bases, J lost 3 bases, and 13 bases lay in between. From germline, CDR1 is LNHDA and CDR2 SQIVND (reference sequence). CDR3 length: 14 amino acids. The CDR3 reads CASSGYRDDTEAFF. Here the CDR3 DNA reads TGTGCCAGTAGTGGTTACAGAGACGACACTGAAGCTTTCTTT.

The chain is built from TRBV28 and TRBJ2-3; 10 bases agree with TRBD2. The germline V gene has CDR1 MDHEN and CDR2 SYDVKM. This CDR3 is built from 16 residues. V was clipped by 4 bases and J by 3 bases; unmatched bases: 7. The CDR3: CASSYPVLAGTDTQYF. The CDR3 DNA follows: TGTGCCAGCAGTTACCCGGTACTAGCGGGGACAGATACGCAGTATTTT.

This clonotype was detected many times. The V gene is TRBV7-2, the J gene TRBJ2-4; 10 bases are a match to TRBD1. V trimming: 5 bases; J trimming: 7 bases; junction bases outside the gene matches: 11. CDR3 length: 16 residues. CDR1 is SGHTA, CDR2 FQGNSA, per germline. CDR3: CASSKDRGPGGNIQYF. CDR3 bases: TGTGCCAGCAGCAAAGACAGGGGGCCGGGGGGGAACATTCAGTACTTC.

This chain links TRBV7-2 with TRBJ1-5; TRBD1 matches at 9 bases. The junction had 8 bases not matched to a gene; V was cut back by 3 bases and J by 8 bases. Germline lookup yields CDR1 SGHTA and CDR2 FQGNSA. This CDR3 contains 15 residues. CDR3 in DNA: TGTGCCAGCAGCTTGGGACAGGGAGAGTGGGAGCCCCAGCATTTT. Translated: CASSLGQGEWEPQHF.

This clonotype was seen ten or more times. This chain joins TRBV11-3 and TRBJ2-7; 10 positions agree with TRBD2. There are 14 residues in the CDR3. V trimming: 5 bases; J trimming: 6 bases; junction bases outside the gene matches: 7. The germline V gene encodes CDR1 SGHNT and CDR2 YENEEA. CDR3 residues: CASSKREGPFEQYF. The CDR3 coding sequence is TGTGCCAGCAGCAAGCGGGAGGGCCCTTTCGAGCAGTACTTC. Full variable domain (rest looked up from reference TRBV11-3 and TRBJ2-7): EAGVVQSPRYKIIEKKQPVAFWCNPISGHNTLYWYLQNLGQGPELLIRYENEEAVDDSQLPKDRFSAERLKGVDSTLKIQPAELGDSAVYLCASSKREGPFEQYFGPGTRLTVT.

This clonotype turned up a few times. V usage is TRBV9 and J usage is TRBJ2-7, with 12 bases aligning to TRBD2. V was clipped by 3 bases and J by 4 bases; unmatched bases: 5. This CDR3 region has 15 residues. Germline CDR1 is SGDLS and CDR2 is YYNGEE. The CDR3 DNA is TGTGCCAGCAGCGCAAGACTAGCGGGAGTGTACGAGCAGTACTTC. Protein sequence: CASSARLAGVYEQYF.

This clonotype occurred many times. The chain employs TRBV28 and TRBJ1-4, with 7 bases matching TRBD1. The J segment lost 8 bases and the V segment lost 3 bases, leaving 12 bases of the junction unmatched. Germline V gives CDR1 MDHEN, CDR2 SYDVKM. This CDR3 has 16 residues. This CDR3 reads CASSFSRQGGREKLFF. CDR3 nucleotide sequence: TGTGCCAGCAGTTTTTCCCGACAGGGCGGGAGAGAAAAACTGTTTTTT.

This clonotype was recorded many times. The rearrangement links TRBV18 to TRBJ1-3; 8 bases match TRBD1. From germline, CDR1 is KGHSH and CDR2 LQKENI. After removal of 5 bases from V and 0 bases from J, the junction contained 6 bases not matched to a gene. This CDR3 is 16 amino acids long. The CDR3 region is CASSAGTGFSGNTIYF. The CDR3, as DNA: TGTGCCAGCTCAGCCGGGACAGGTTTCTCTGGAAACACCATATATTTT.

CDR3 residues: CSVATGGDQPQHF. The CDR3 bases are TGCAGCGTGGCGACAGGGGGCGACCAGCCCCAGCATTTT. The rearrangement joins TRBV29-1 to TRBJ1-5, with 10 positions matching TRBD1. Germline trimming cut 6 bases from V and 7 bases from J; bases unmatched to any gene: 6. The CDR3 has 13 amino acids. Germline V gene sequence: CDR1 SQVTM, CDR2 ANQGSEA.

The gene calls are TRBV7-2 and TRBJ2-2; D is uncertain. Looked up from germline, CDR1 is SGHTA and CDR2 is FQGNSA. The CDR3 loop spans 14 amino acids. Between the trimmed V and J ends, which lost 6 bases and 1 base, there was a span of 9 bases. The CDR3 DNA reads TGTGCCAGCAGTCGAATGCAGAACACCGGGGAGCTGTTTTTT. Encoded protein: CASSRMQNTGELFF.

This clonotype has ten or more counts. The chain carries TRBV25-1 and TRBJ2-1; TRBD1 is a possible D gene (6 bases). The V gene's germline CDR1 is MGHDK and CDR2 SYGVNS. The germline V and J ends were trimmed by 7 bases and 6 bases, with 13 bases remaining between them. CDR3 length: 13 residues. In DNA form, the CDR3 reads TGTGCCAGCACTGGCAGGGGCGTCAATGAGCAGTTCTTC. Protein product: CASTGRGVNEQFF. Using reference TRBV25-1 and TRBJ2-1 for the parts outside the CDR3, the full variable domain is EADIYQTPRYLVIGTGKKITLECSQTMGHDKMYWYQQDPGMELHLIHYSYGVNSTEKGDLSSESTVSRIRTEHFPLTLESARPSHTSQYLCASTGRGVNEQFFGPGTRLTVL.

Only a few counts were recorded for this clonotype. V is TRBV28 and J is TRBJ1-2; D ambiguous. V was shortened by 9 bases and J by 4 bases, with 15 bases between the two germline ends. The CDR3 has 13 amino acids. Per the germline V gene, CDR1 is MDHEN and CDR2 is SYDVKM. As DNA, the CDR3 is TGTGCCAGTCGTACCCAGGTGCCCTATGGCTACACCTTC. Translation gives CASRTQVPYGYTF.

This clonotype was recorded many times. The rearrangement joins TRBV7-2 to TRBJ2-5, with D possibly being TRBD1 or TRBD2 (5 bases each). Trimming left V 4 bases short and J 5 bases short, with 17 bases between. The germline gives CDR1 SGHTA, CDR2 FQGNSA. The CDR3 spans 15 residues. The DNA of the CDR3 is TGTGCCAGCAGCTCGGACATCTTATGGAGGGAGACCCAGTACTTC. Protein: CASSSDILWRETQYF.